Shown below are 27 T cell receptor beta chains from a single sample sequenced in a study of beta chain features in type 1 diabetes. Since all of the isolated RNA was reverse transcribed, expressed TCRB transcripts were what got sequenced. Profiled with immunoSEQ multiplex PCR; TCRdb holds only in-frame clones, not every one. In the table there are 300,000 to 400,000 clones, roughly 12% of which are singletons. What was sequenced was naive CD4+ T cells from blood. All receptors derive from a young man in good health.

The chain uses TRBV19 and TRBJ1-5, with TRBD1 matching 8 bases. Per germline, CDR1 LNHDA and CDR2 SQIVND (reference sequence). The V and J ends lost 5 bases and 6 bases, in that order; junction bases with no gene match: 12. The CDR3 is made up of 16 amino acids. CDR3 sequence (DNA): TGTGCCAGTAGTCTCCACAGCAGGGGGCTGGTTCAGCCCCAGCATTTT. This sequence encodes CASSLHSRGLVQPQHF.

The gene calls are TRBV6-5 and TRBJ1-5, with 8 bases that match TRBD1. The junction had 7 bases not matched to a gene; V was cut back by 4 bases and J by 11 bases. Germline V lookup: CDR1 MNHEY, CDR2 SVGAGI. The CDR3 sequence is 13 residues long. This chain's CDR3 is CASSSTGVGAQHF. CDR3 DNA: TGTGCCAGCAGTTCGACAGGGGTCGGGGCCCAGCATTTT.

CDR3 sequence (DNA): TGTGCCAGCAGCTTAGTAGGGGGAGTGGGCCAAGAGACCCAGTACTTC. Amino acid sequence: CASSLVGGVGQETQYF. The chain recombines TRBV7-2 with TRBJ2-5; D might be TRBD1 (6 bases). V lost 1 base and J lost 1, with 13 bases in between. The germline V gene encodes CDR1 SGHTA and CDR2 FQGNSA. There are 16 residues in the CDR3.

This clone was found a few times. The rearrangement joins TRBV18 to TRBJ1-5; the match to TRBD1 covers 7 bases. Trimming at V came to 1 base and at J to 10 bases, leaving 7 bases not matched to a gene. The CDR3 consists of 14 residues. Per germline, CDR1 KGHSH and CDR2 LQKENI. Here the CDR3 reads CASSPQDRSGPQHF. CDR3 DNA: TGTGCCAGCTCACCACAGGACAGGTCGGGCCCCCAGCATTTT.

This clone was recorded a few times. The rearrangement links TRBV4-1 to TRBJ2-5, with D maybe TRBD2 (6 bases). This CDR3 contains 17 residues. Looked up from germline, CDR1 is MGHRA and CDR2 is YSYEKL. Trimming cost V 3 bases and J 4 bases, with 21 bases left between them. CDR3 sequence: CASSHWGSGPVGETQYF. In DNA, the CDR3 is TGCGCCAGCAGCCACTGGGGGAGCGGGCCGGTTGGAGAGACCCAGTACTTC.

The rearrangement joins TRBV30 to TRBJ2-3; 11 bases agree with TRBD2. The CDR3 totals 13 residues. The V gene end was trimmed by 2 bases and the J gene end by 6 bases; junction bases not matched to a gene: 1. From germline, CDR1 is GTSNPN and CDR2 SVGIG (reference sequence). The CDR3 nucleotides are TGTGCCTGGAGTACTAGCGGGGGTGATACGCAGTATTTT. It is translated as CAWSTSGGDTQYF. The whole variable domain, filled in from reference TRBV30 and TRBJ2-3, reads SQTIHQWPATLVQPVGSPLSLECTVEGTSNPNLYWYRQAAGRGLQLLFYSVGIGQISSEVPQNLSASRPQDRQFILSSKKLLLSDSGFYLCAWSTSGGDTQYFGPGTRLTVL.

The table lists this clone with a few counts. The rearrangement uses TRBV25-1 and TRBJ2-7, with 11 bases lining up with TRBD2. V lost 4 bases, J lost 6 bases, and 8 bases stayed unmatched. The CDR3 is 15 residues long. The germline gives CDR1 MGHDK, CDR2 SYGVNS. CDR3 DNA sequence: TGTGCCAGCAGTGCCGCGACTAGCGGGACTATCGAGCAGTACTTC. It encodes CASSAATSGTIEQYF.

The V call is TRBV30, the J call TRBJ2-3; D may be TRBD2 (6 bases). With 5 bases removed from V and 1 base from J, the gap between germline ends came to 19 bases. Germline loops: CDR1 GTSNPN, CDR2 SVGIG (reference sequence). CDR3 length: 16 residues. Here the CDR3 reads CAWAGGLNGGTDTQYF. The CDR3 coding sequence is TGTGCCTGGGCCGGGGGATTGAACGGGGGCACAGATACGCAGTATTTT.

This clone was seen a handful of times. This chain uses TRBV28 with TRBJ2-7; 11 bases map to TRBD2. Trimming cost V 8 bases and J 3 bases; bases outside gene matches: 6. The CDR3 runs 14 residues. Germline V lookup: CDR1 MDHEN, CDR2 SYDVKM. CDR3 amino acids: CASAEGLAVYEQYF. Here the CDR3 DNA reads TGTGCCAGCGCTGAGGGACTAGCGGTCTACGAGCAGTACTTC.

The chain links TRBV5-4 to TRBJ1-1, with TRBD1 as a possible D gene (6 bases). There are 12 residues in the CDR3. Looked up from germline, CDR1 is SGHNT and CDR2 is YYREEE (reference sequence). V lost 0 bases, J lost 10 bases, and 10 bases lay in between. The CDR3 reads CASSLEGVGAFF. The CDR3 DNA sequence: TGTGCCAGCAGCTTGGAGGGGGTGGGAGCTTTCTTT.

The chain recombines TRBV30 with TRBJ1-4, with TRBD1 as a possible D gene (5 bases). The CDR3 contains 14 residues. V was pared by 5 bases and J by 8 bases, with 18 bases between. From germline, CDR1 is GTSNPN and CDR2 SVGIG (reference sequence). CDR3 sequence: CAWSMGGGNEKLFF. The CDR3 DNA is TGTGCCTGGTCGATGGGGGGAGGGAACGAAAAACTGTTTTTT.

This clone was detected a few times. The rearrangement joins TRBV4-2 to TRBJ1-6, with D tentatively TRBD1 (6 bases). Germline CDR1 is LGHNA and CDR2 is YNFKEQ. Trimming shortened V by 2 bases and J by 7 bases, and 15 bases separated the two germline ends. The CDR3 consists of 16 residues. The CDR3: CASSQSTGQTNSPLHF. CDR3 coding DNA: TGTGCCAGCAGCCAATCGACAGGCCAGACGAATTCACCCCTCCACTTT.

V and J are TRBV5-1 and TRBJ2-1; 11 bases are a match to TRBD1. Germline CDR1 reads SGHRS; CDR2 reads YFSETQ. The CDR3 spans 15 residues. After removal of 0 bases from V and 8 bases from J, the junction contained 4 bases not matched to a gene. The CDR3 sequence is CASSLEGQGADEQFF. As DNA, the CDR3 is TGCGCCAGCAGCTTGGAAGGACAGGGGGCGGATGAGCAGTTCTTC.

The rearrangement uses TRBV10-3 and TRBJ2-3; D not resolved. V lost 3 bases, J lost 0 bases, and 10 bases lay in between. CDR1 ENHRY and CDR2 SYGVKD come from the germline V gene. The CDR3 spans 15 residues. The CDR3 nucleotides read TGTGCCATCAGTGACCCAGCGCGGAGCACAGATACGCAGTATTTT. Protein product: CAISDPARSTDTQYF.

The chain uses TRBV4-3 and TRBJ2-7, with a possible D match to TRBD2 (6 bases). Germline loops: CDR1 LGHNA, CDR2 YSLEER. This CDR3 comprises 14 residues. The V end was cut by 4 bases, the J end by 5 bases, with 15 bases between. The CDR3 sequence: CASSRRRVLDEQYF. In DNA form, the CDR3 reads TGCGCCAGCAGCCGCCGGAGGGTCTTAGACGAGCAGTACTTC.

This clone was detected a few times. This chain links TRBV5-4 with TRBJ2-1; 16 bases agree with TRBD2. With 3 bases clipped from V and 0 bases from J, the junction kept 6 bases outside the gene matches. The CDR3 extends over 19 amino acids. CDR1 and CDR2 (germline): SGHNT, YYREEE (reference sequence). This chain's CDR3 is CASSSGLAGGSHSYNEQFF. The CDR3 bases are TGTGCCAGCAGCTCGGGACTAGCGGGGGGGTCGCACTCCTACAATGAGCAGTTCTTC.

The sample holds a few counts of this clone. The CDR3 spells CAISGRNRARPSSYNEQFF. For the CDR3, the DNA is TGTGCCATCAGTGGTAGGAACAGGGCCCGACCTAGCTCCTACAATGAGCAGTTCTTC. The genes are TRBV10-3 and TRBJ2-1, with D perhaps TRBD1 (6 bases). V gave up 4 bases and J gave up 0 bases, with 22 bases separating them. CDR3 length equals 19 residues. Germline V gives CDR1 ENHRY, CDR2 SYGVKD.

For this clone: The same CDR3 can be traced to other DNA sequences in this sample. The chain recombines TRBV30 with TRBJ2-5, with 8 bases identical to TRBD1. The junction had 3 bases not matched to a gene; V was cut back by 4 bases and J by 5 bases. The CDR3 is 12 residues long. The germline CDR1 and CDR2 sequences are GTSNPN and SVGIG (reference sequence). CDR3: CAWTGGAETQYF. CDR3 DNA: TGTGCCTGGACAGGGGGCGCGGAGACCCAGTACTTC.

The chain's CDR3 is CASRWTGNNSPLHF. CDR3 nucleotide sequence: TGTGCCAGCAGGTGGACAGGGAATAATTCACCCCTCCACTTT. The rearrangement uses TRBV2 and TRBJ1-6; 8 bases align to TRBD1. Per the germline V gene, CDR1 is SNHLY and CDR2 is FYNNEI. This CDR3 is 14 amino acids long. J lost 5 bases, V lost 6 bases, and 3 bases had no gene match. The variable domain in full, with the rest retrieved from reference TRBV2 and TRBJ1-6, is EPEVTQTPSHQVTQMGQEVILRCVPISNHLYFYWYRQILGQKVEFLVSFYNNEISEKSEIFDDQFSVERPDGSNFTLKIRSTKLEDSAMYFCASRWTGNNSPLHFGNGTRLTVT.

The CDR3 region has the DNA TGCAGCGTTCTCGGGACTGGCACCTACGAGCAGTACTTC. Its protein product is CSVLGTGTYEQYF. V gene TRBV29-1 combines with J gene TRBJ2-7; D may be TRBD2 (6 bases). This CDR3 has 13 residues. V dropped 5 bases and J dropped 2 bases, with 13 bases sitting between them. Looked up from germline, CDR1 is SQVTM and CDR2 is ANQGSEA.

The chain couples TRBV9 to TRBJ2-7, with TRBD1 matching 9 bases. The V and J ends lost 4 bases and 2 bases, in that order; junction bases with no gene match: 10. The CDR3 covers 16 residues. Germline CDR1 is SGDLS and CDR2 is YYNGEE. CDR3 region: CASSLWDRAGAYEQYF. The CDR3 DNA reads TGTGCCAGCAGCCTCTGGGACAGGGCTGGGGCCTACGAGCAGTACTTC. Full variable domain (outside the CDR3, taken from reference TRBV9 and TRBJ2-7): DSGVTQTPKHLITATGQRVTLRCSPRSGDLSVYWYQQSLDQGLQFLIQYYNGEERAKGNILERFSAQQFPDLHSELNLSSLELGDSALYFCASSLWDRAGAYEQYFGPGTRLTVT.

In this sample, this clone turned up a few times. CDR3 protein: CSARTQETQYF. The DNA for the CDR3 is TGCAGTGCCCGGACTCAAGAGACCCAGTACTTC. V and J are TRBV20-1 and TRBJ2-5; D possibly corresponds to TRBD2 (5 bases). The length of the CDR3 is 11 residues. V was pared by 6 bases and J by 2 bases, with 7 bases between. The V gene's germline CDR1 is DFQATT and CDR2 SNEGSKA (reference sequence).

This clone was seen more than once but under ten times. This chain connects TRBV7-9 to TRBJ2-3; possibly TRBD1 for D (5 bases). Germline V gene sequence: CDR1 SEHNR, CDR2 FQNEAQ (reference sequence). Trimming left V 5 bases short and J 6 bases short, with 24 bases between. CDR3 length: 17 amino acids. This CDR3 reads CASSRRGQGPLLDTQYF. In nucleotides, the CDR3 is TGTGCCAGCAGCCGAAGGGGTCAGGGTCCTCTGTTGGATACGCAGTATTTT.

The chain carries TRBV28 and TRBJ2-7; a possible D gene is TRBD2 (5 bases). Trimming took off 6 bases at V and 1 base at J, with 10 bases between the two ends. The CDR3 totals 13 residues. Germline CDR1 MDHEN, CDR2 SYDVKM. DNA for the CDR3: TGTGCCAGCAGCCCAGGACTTTCCTACGAGCAGTACTTC. Amino acids: CASSPGLSYEQYF.

The V call is TRBV4-3, the J call TRBJ2-3, with D maybe TRBD1 (6 bases). CDR3 length equals 15 residues. Germline assignment: CDR1 LGHNA and CDR2 YSLEER. Trimming stripped 3 bases from V and 5 bases from J, with 15 bases between. CDR3 loop: CASSQEQGSIDTQYF. CDR3 nucleotides: TGCGCCAGCAGCCAGGAACAGGGATCCATAGATACGCAGTATTTT.

The table lists this clone with a few counts. The V and J genes are TRBV5-4 and TRBJ1-2, with TRBD1 matching 8 bases. CDR1 is SGHNT and CDR2 is YYREEE in the germline V gene (reference sequence). The CDR3 is 13 residues long. V trimming: 3 bases; J trimming: 10 bases; junction bases outside the gene matches: 8. CDR3 loop: CASSSVRDRSYTF. CDR3 in DNA: TGTGCCAGCAGCTCCGTTCGGGACAGGTCCTACACCTTC.

The chain links TRBV7-2 to TRBJ2-3; tentatively, D is TRBD1 (6 bases). The CDR3 spans 13 residues. CDR1 SGHTA and CDR2 FQGNSA come from the germline V gene. Trimming removed 5 bases at V and 5 bases at J, with 11 bases between. The CDR3 here is CASSARTVDTQYF. In DNA form, the CDR3 reads TGTGCCAGCAGCGCAAGGACAGTAGATACGCAGTATTTT.